A single sample is the source of the 19 T cell receptor beta chains below, sequenced in a study of cytomegalovirus exposure and HLA in healthy donors. Use of 60 Vbeta and 13 Jbeta primers characterized the PCR. TCRdb's table, derived via immunoSEQ multiplex PCR, lists solely in-frame clones and lacks some. The sample lists roughly 170,000 clones, roughly 80% occurring once. Sample: PBMCs. The receptors stem from a woman aged 50 to 65 in good health and CMV-seropositive.

This chain uses TRBV7-2 with TRBJ2-3; 7 bases map to TRBD1. The V segment lost 4 bases and the J segment 2 bases; nucleotides outside the gene matches: 12. The CDR3 loop spans 17 amino acids. From germline, CDR1 is SGHTA and CDR2 FQGNSA. The CDR3 nucleotides are TGTGCCAGCAGCTACCCTGCCACAGGGGCGTACACAGATACGCAGTATTTT. Translated: CASSYPATGAYTDTQYF.

This sequence joins TRBV6-5 and TRBJ2-7, with D unclear. Germline CDR1 is MNHEY and CDR2 is SVGAGI. The CDR3 contains 12 residues. The ends were cut back, 6 bases at V and 7 bases at J, with 13 bases in the middle. In DNA, the CDR3 is TGTGCCAGCAGCCCCGCGGATGAGGAGCAGTACTTC. Translated, it gives CASSPADEEQYF.

This clone came up a few times. V gene TRBV25-1 combines with J gene TRBJ1-5, with 7 bases matching TRBD1. This CDR3 has 14 residues. CDR1 and CDR2 (germline): MGHDK, SYGVNS. Losses at the gene ends were 3 bases for V and 5 bases for J; bases not matched to a gene: 4. CDR3 protein: CASSDTGADQPQHF. The CDR3 DNA reads TGTGCCAGCAGTGATACAGGGGCAGATCAGCCCCAGCATTTT.

V is TRBV6-4 and J is TRBJ1-1; D uncertain. The CDR3 sequence is 13 residues long. Germline values: CDR1 MRHNA, CDR2 SNTAGT. V shed 3 bases and J shed 5 bases, with 10 bases lying between them. The CDR3 sequence is CASSEELTTEAFF. For the CDR3, the DNA is TGTGCCAGCAGTGAAGAGCTGACAACTGAAGCTTTCTTT.

In this sample, this clone turned up a few times. The V call is TRBV19, the J call TRBJ1-1, with 7 bases matching TRBD1. CDR1 and CDR2 from the germline V gene are LNHDA and SQIVND (reference sequence). V lost 5 bases, J lost 5 bases, and 5 bases stayed unmatched. The CDR3 is 13 residues long. The chain's CDR3 is CASSDHRGTEAFF. CDR3 nucleotide sequence: TGTGCCAGTAGTGATCACAGGGGAACTGAAGCTTTCTTT.

The V gene is TRBV4-2, the J gene TRBJ1-4; the D is unclear. The CDR3 has 15 amino acids. Trimming left V 2 bases short and J 5 bases short, with 12 bases between. Germline-derived CDR1 and CDR2 are LGHNA and YNFKEQ. CDR3 in amino acids: CASSQSPGYNEKLFF. For the CDR3, the DNA is TGTGCCAGCAGCCAATCGCCCGGGTACAATGAAAAACTGTTTTTT.

This clone was seen once. The chain carries TRBV6-5 and TRBJ2-7, with TRBD2 as a possible D gene (6 bases). Germline V gene lookup returns CDR1 MNHEY and CDR2 SVGAGI. The CDR3 is 13 amino acids. Deletions cut 5 bases from V and 6 bases from J, with 14 bases between. The chain's CDR3 is CASSGGWLAEQYF. The CDR3 DNA is TGTGCCAGCAGTGGGGGGTGGTTGGCCGAGCAGTACTTC.

This clone was counted a single time. The rearrangement joins TRBV28 to TRBJ1-5, with TRBD1 as a possible D gene (6 bases). This CDR3 has 17 residues. Germline CDR1 MDHEN, CDR2 SYDVKM. Trimming removed 6 bases from V and 5 bases from J, with 23 bases in between. For the CDR3, the DNA is TGTGCCAGCAGACCCGCGGGGGCAGGTCTTCTGGATCAGCCCCAGCATTTT. Protein: CASRPAGAGLLDQPQHF.

The chain uses TRBV7-2 and TRBJ2-1; D not certain. V dropped 2 bases and J dropped 0 bases, with 8 bases sitting between them. CDR1 is SGHTA, CDR2 FQGNSA, per germline. The CDR3 sequence is 15 residues long. The CDR3 sequence: CASSLSWSSYNEQFF. The CDR3 DNA is TGTGCCAGCAGCTTAAGTTGGAGCTCCTACAATGAGCAGTTCTTC.

CDR3 DNA: TGTGCCAGCAGCGCCGGGACTAGTCGCACAGATACGCAGTATTTT. Amino acid sequence: CASSAGTSRTDTQYF. This chain uses TRBV7-9 with TRBJ2-3; 8 nucleotides line up with TRBD2. The trim removed 5 bases at V and 1 base at J, leaving 5 bases unmatched. Germline CDR1 and CDR2: SEHNR and FQNEAQ (reference sequence). There are 15 residues in the CDR3. Filled out from reference TRBV7-9 and TRBJ2-3, the complete variable domain reads DTGVSQNPRHKITKRGQNVTFRCDPISEHNRLYWYRQTLGQGPEFLTYFQNEAQLEKSRLLSDRFSAERPKGSFSTLEIQRTEQGDSAMYLCASSAGTSRTDTQYFGPGTRLTVL.

The rearrangement uses TRBV9 and TRBJ2-1; D remains unclear. Germline V gene data show CDR1 as SGDLS and CDR2 as YYNGEE. This CDR3 region has 14 residues. V lost 3 bases to trimming and J lost 12 bases, with 19 bases between them. As DNA, the CDR3 is TGTGCCAGCAGCGCACCTCCGAACTTATTTCGGCAGTTCTTC. This sequence encodes CASSAPPNLFRQFF.

This sequence joins TRBV19 and TRBJ1-1; TRBD1 agrees at 7 bases. This CDR3 has 12 amino acids. CDR1 and CDR2 from the germline V gene are LNHDA and SQIVND (reference sequence). V trimming: 6 bases; J trimming: 6 bases; junction bases outside the gene matches: 4. The CDR3 DNA is TGTGCCAGTAGGATGCAGGGGGCTGAAGCTTTCTTT. This sequence encodes CASRMQGAEAFF.

This chain uses TRBV6-5 with TRBJ2-7; D is undetermined. Trimming pared 2 bases from V and 6 bases from J, leaving 8 bases between. Per the germline V gene, CDR1 is MNHEY and CDR2 is SVGAGI. This CDR3 contains 12 residues. The CDR3 DNA sequence: TGTGCCAGCAGTTACGGAGAATTCGAGCAGTACTTC. This codes for CASSYGEFEQYF.

The rearrangement joins TRBV4-1 to TRBJ1-1; D is possibly TRBD1 (5 bases). CDR3 length: 13 amino acids. Germline values: CDR1 MGHRA, CDR2 YSYEKL. The ends were cut back, 3 bases at V and 7 bases at J, with 12 bases in the middle. The CDR3 here is CASSQGHKDEAFF. CDR3 in DNA: TGCGCCAGCAGCCAGGGGCATAAGGATGAAGCTTTCTTT.

In this sample, this clone turned up once. This chain links TRBV13 with TRBJ2-7; 16 positions agree with TRBD2. The CDR3 sequence is 17 residues long. Per germline, CDR1 PRHDT and CDR2 FYEKMQ (reference sequence). Germline trimming cut 5 bases from V and 0 bases from J; bases unmatched to any gene: 4. In DNA form, the CDR3 reads TGTGCCAGCAGCCCCGGGACTAGCGGGGGGGGCTCCTACGAGCAGTACTTC. Amino acid sequence: CASSPGTSGGGSYEQYF.

This chain connects TRBV28 to TRBJ2-7; D is possibly TRBD2 (5 bases). Germline-derived CDR1 and CDR2 are MDHEN and SYDVKM. The CDR3 is 16 residues long. The germline V and J ends were trimmed by 2 bases and 1 base, with 15 bases remaining between them. The CDR3 DNA reads as TGTGCCAGCAGTTTAGGTGACTACAAAGGTTCCTACGAGCAGTACTTC. Its protein is CASSLGDYKGSYEQYF.

The genes are TRBV7-2 and TRBJ2-7; 11 nucleotides agree with TRBD1. The V gene end was trimmed by 1 base and the J gene end by 5 bases; junction bases not matched to a gene: 10. The germline gives CDR1 SGHTA, CDR2 FQGNSA. This CDR3 contains 17 residues. CDR3 nucleotide sequence: TGTGCCAGCAGCTTAGTGGGGGGCGGGACAGGGGGGGACGAGCAGTACTTC. It is translated as CASSLVGGGTGGDEQYF.

This clone was detected only a few times. V gene TRBV5-4 combines with J gene TRBJ1-4, with D unresolved. Germline V gives CDR1 SGHNT, CDR2 YYREEE (reference sequence). The V end lost 4 bases, the J end lost 6 bases, and 16 bases lay between the germline ends. The CDR3 is 15 amino acids. CDR3 coding DNA: TGTGCCAGCAGCGAGGGTCTTCCCCCGTATGAAAAACTGTTTTTT. Residues: CASSEGLPPYEKLFF.

The V gene is TRBV7-3, the J gene TRBJ1-6, with 11 bases that match TRBD1. This CDR3 has 14 residues. Germline CDR1 reads SGHTA; CDR2 reads FQGTGA. V was pared by 4 bases and J by 10 bases, with 3 bases of the junction left unmatched. CDR3 loop: CASSSGTGGSPLHF. In DNA, the CDR3 is TGTGCCAGCAGCTCGGGGACAGGGGGATCACCCCTCCACTTT.